The 32 T cell receptor beta chains in this list originate from one sample, sequenced in a study of shared clonotypes between healthy human individuals. Profiled with immunoSEQ multiplex PCR; TCRdb holds only in-frame clones, not every one. The table shows about 1.5 million clones, with approximately 97% occurring only once. Sequenced material: naive CD4+ T cells sorted from blood. The subset denotes: CD45RA+ positively selected. The receptors come from a man aged 30-40 years in good health.

As for this clone: The same CDR3 arises from other DNA sequences in this sample as well. The chain joins TRBV5-1 to TRBJ2-5; a possible D gene is TRBD2 (6 bases). The CDR3 consists of 14 residues. V shed 1 base and J shed 2 bases, with 9 bases lying between them. The germline gives CDR1 SGHRS, CDR2 YFSETQ. In nucleotides, the CDR3 is TGCGCCAGCAGCTTGTACGGGGGACAAGAGACCCAGTACTTC. It is translated as CASSLYGGQETQYF.

The CDR3 DNA reads as TGTGCCAGCAGTTACTGGGGTAGGGGTTACGAGCAGTACTTC. It specifies CASSYWGRGYEQYF. V gene TRBV6-5 combines with J gene TRBJ2-7, with TRBD1 as a possible D gene (5 bases). CDR3 length: 14 amino acids. Trimming took off 1 base at V and 4 bases at J, with 11 bases between the two ends. Germline V gene lookup returns CDR1 MNHEY and CDR2 SVGAGI.

The chain combines TRBV25-1 with TRBJ2-3; the match to TRBD2 covers 11 bases. V trimming: 4 bases; J trimming: 0 bases; junction bases outside the gene matches: 3. The CDR3 runs 16 residues. Germline loops: CDR1 MGHDK, CDR2 SYGVNS. CDR3 in DNA: TGTGCCAGCAGTGGGGGACTAGCGGCTAGCACAGATACGCAGTATTTT. Translating it yields CASSGGLAASTDTQYF.

This sequence joins TRBV5-1 and TRBJ2-1; D is perhaps TRBD2 (6 bases). The length of the CDR3 is 15 residues. V shed 0 bases and J shed 3 bases, with 10 bases lying between them. Germline assignment: CDR1 SGHRS and CDR2 YFSETQ. For the CDR3, the DNA is TGCGCCAGCAGCTTGGCGTCTAGCGTCTACAATGAGCAGTTCTTC. This gives the protein CASSLASSVYNEQFF.

This clone was observed a single time. The CDR3 loop reads CASSSSGAAKKLFF. As DNA, the CDR3 is TGTGCCAGCAGTTCATCAGGGGCCGCTAAGAAACTGTTTTTT. J is TRBJ1-4 and V is TRBV28, with a weak D call TRBD1 (6 bases). Trimming removed 4 bases from V and 11 bases from J, with 17 bases in between. CDR3 size: 14 residues. The germline V gene encodes CDR1 MDHEN and CDR2 SYDVKM.

CDR3 sequence: CASSPYDSGVLYEQYF. The CDR3 DNA is TGCGCCAGCAGCCCCTATGATAGCGGCGTCCTTTACGAGCAGTACTTC. V usage is TRBV10-1 and J usage is TRBJ2-7; tentative D call: TRBD2 (6 bases). The V and J ends lost 6 bases and 4 bases respectively, with 22 bases between them. This CDR3 region has 16 residues. CDR1 and CDR2 from the germline V gene are WNHNN and SYGVQD (reference sequence).

The V call is TRBV19, the J call TRBJ1-5; possibly TRBD1 for D (6 bases). The V and J ends lost 5 bases and 8 bases respectively, with 25 bases between them. Per germline, CDR1 LNHDA and CDR2 SQIVND (reference sequence). CDR3 size: 17 residues. The CDR3 loop is CASSRSSGARGWEPQHF. CDR3 in DNA: TGTGCCAGTAGTCGGAGCTCAGGGGCTCGGGGGTGGGAGCCCCAGCATTTT.

This chain joins TRBV5-1 and TRBJ2-1; 8 bases align to TRBD2. This CDR3 contains 14 residues. With V trimmed by 0 bases and J by 8 bases, 4 bases remained unmatched. Germline-derived CDR1 and CDR2 are SGHRS and YFSETQ. Written as DNA, the CDR3 is TGCGCCAGCAGCTTGGAATGGACTAGCTATGAGCAGTTCTTC. This encodes CASSLEWTSYEQFF.

V is TRBV20-1 and J is TRBJ2-1, with 9 bases matching TRBD1. V shed 4 bases and J 15 bases; nucleotides not matched to a gene: 7. CDR3 size: 11 residues. CDR1 and CDR2 from the germline V gene are DFQATT and SNEGSKA (reference sequence). In DNA form, the CDR3 reads TGCAGTGCTAAAGACAGGGGGTTTGTGTTCTTC. This gives the protein CSAKDRGFVFF.

The rearrangement links TRBV27 to TRBJ1-1; maybe TRBD1 (6 bases). The CDR3 length is 14 residues. V lost 6 bases, J lost 6 bases, and 17 bases lay in between. Looked up from germline, CDR1 is MNHEY and CDR2 is SMNVEV (reference sequence). The DNA of the CDR3 is TGTGCCAGCAGGCAGGGGATCGGGAGGGCTGAAGCTTTCTTT. This codes for CASRQGIGRAEAFF.

This chain uses TRBV7-9 with TRBJ2-3, with 11 nucleotides matching TRBD2. With V trimmed by 5 bases and J by 3 bases, 10 bases remained unmatched. This CDR3 comprises 17 residues. The germline gives CDR1 SEHNR, CDR2 FQNEAQ (reference sequence). DNA of the CDR3: TGTGCCAGCAGCCCTCCCGGACTAGCGGGTTTTACAGATACGCAGTATTTT. Amino acids: CASSPPGLAGFTDTQYF.

This chain links TRBV10-3 with TRBJ2-3, with D maybe TRBD1 (6 bases). The CDR3 covers 13 residues. V was cut by 7 bases and J by 0 bases, with 8 bases left in between. Germline CDR1 reads ENHRY; CDR2 reads SYGVKD. CDR3: CAINRGSTDTQYF. CDR3 nucleotides: TGTGCCATCAATAGGGGGAGCACAGATACGCAGTATTTT.

V is TRBV18 and J is TRBJ2-5; 7 bases are a match to TRBD2. The CDR3 totals 18 residues. Germline V gives CDR1 KGHSH, CDR2 LQKENI. The junction had 11 bases not matched to a gene; V was cut back by 1 base and J by 0 bases. This CDR3 reads CASSPLLAASGDQETQYF. The CDR3 region has the DNA TGTGCCAGCTCACCACTTTTGGCGGCTAGCGGCGACCAAGAGACCCAGTACTTC.

This chain connects TRBV5-4 to TRBJ1-3, with a possible D match to TRBD1 (5 bases). The germline CDR1 and CDR2 sequences are SGHNT and YYREEE (reference sequence). V was trimmed by 3 bases and J by 7 bases, leaving 14 bases between them. The CDR3 runs to 14 residues. The CDR3 DNA reads TGTGCCAGCAGCTCTGGAGCGGGACGGAACACCATATATTTT. Protein sequence: CASSSGAGRNTIYF.

The chain links TRBV7-9 to TRBJ2-7, with D uncertain. Germline assignment: CDR1 SEHNR and CDR2 FQNEAQ (reference sequence). Trimming left V 0 bases short and J 3 bases short, with 9 bases between. The CDR3 is 14 residues long. CDR3 region: CASSLASIRYEQYF. CDR3 nucleotide sequence: TGTGCCAGCAGCTTAGCGTCAATTCGCTACGAGCAGTACTTC. Full variable domain (rest looked up from reference TRBV7-9 and TRBJ2-7): DTGVSQNPRHKITKRGQNVTFRCDPISEHNRLYWYRQTLGQGPEFLTYFQNEAQLEKSRLLSDRFSAERPKGSFSTLEIQRTEQGDSAMYLCASSLASIRYEQYFGPGTRLTVT.

The chain has TRBV5-4 and TRBJ2-1; D is uncertain. The CDR3 consists of 15 residues. Germline V CDR1 and CDR2: SGHNT, YYREEE (reference sequence). With 3 bases removed from V and 8 bases from J, the gap between germline ends came to 18 bases. The CDR3 reads CASSWFLRRNDEQFF. CDR3 coding DNA: TGTGCCAGCAGCTGGTTCCTGAGGAGAAACGATGAGCAGTTCTTC.

V usage is TRBV2 and J usage is TRBJ2-7; D gene ambiguous. This CDR3 region has 14 residues. CDR1 is SNHLY, CDR2 FYNNEI, per germline. V was clipped by 3 bases and J by 6 bases, with 15 bases between them. The CDR3: CASSDFTSPGEQYF. DNA for the CDR3: TGTGCCAGCAGTGACTTCACCTCCCCGGGCGAGCAGTACTTC.

CDR3 nucleotides: TGTGCCAGCAGCTTAACCTCACTAGCGAGCTACAATGAGCAGTTCTTC. Protein sequence: CASSLTSLASYNEQFF. J is TRBJ2-1 and V is TRBV7-3, with 7 bases identical to TRBD2. The V and J ends lost 0 bases and 3 bases, in that order; junction bases with no gene match: 5. Germline V CDR1 and CDR2: SGHTA, FQGTGA. This CDR3 region has 16 residues.

CDR3 coding DNA: TGTGCCAGCAGCGTAGCCTCAAGCAATGAGCAGTTCTTC. Protein product: CASSVASSNEQFF. The rearrangement uses TRBV9 and TRBJ2-1; D is ambiguous. Trimming removed 0 bases from V and 6 bases from J, with 7 bases in between. Germline V gives CDR1 SGDLS, CDR2 YYNGEE. The CDR3 loop spans 13 amino acids.

The gene calls are TRBV28 and TRBJ1-1; 8 nucleotides align to TRBD1. The CDR3 covers 14 residues. In germline, CDR1 is MDHEN, CDR2 SYDVKM. The V gene end was trimmed by 5 bases and the J gene end by 0 bases; junction bases not matched to a gene: 2. The CDR3 spells CASSPGGMNTEAFF. In DNA, the CDR3 is TGTGCCAGCAGTCCAGGGGGCATGAACACTGAAGCTTTCTTT.

This rearrangement joins TRBV6-6 to TRBJ2-3; D ambiguous. Trimming took off 6 bases at V and 1 base at J, with 14 bases between the two ends. CDR3 length: 15 amino acids. From germline, CDR1 is MNHNY and CDR2 SVGAGI (reference sequence). CDR3: CASRRDPGGTDTQYF. The CDR3, as DNA: TGTGCCAGCAGGCGAGACCCAGGAGGCACAGATACGCAGTATTTT.

This sequence joins TRBV9 and TRBJ2-5; possibly TRBD1 for D (5 bases). Germline V gene lookup returns CDR1 SGDLS and CDR2 YYNGEE. V lost 3 bases, J lost 2 bases, and 14 bases lay in between. This CDR3 has 15 residues. This CDR3 reads CASSGTIQLQETQYF. In DNA form, the CDR3 reads TGTGCCAGCAGCGGGACAATACAGTTACAAGAGACCCAGTACTTC.

This chain connects TRBV27 to TRBJ2-3, with D possibly being TRBD1 (5 bases). This CDR3 is 17 amino acids long. Germline-derived CDR1 and CDR2 are MNHEY and SMNVEV (reference sequence). The V gene lost 4 bases and the J gene lost 2 bases, with 19 bases spanning the gap. The CDR3 DNA is TGTGCCAGCAGTTACCCCCCGGGTTCAGGGTTCACAGATACGCAGTATTTT. Protein product: CASSYPPGSGFTDTQYF.

This clone was counted once. The chain has TRBV4-3 and TRBJ2-2, with 8 positions matching TRBD2. Germline CDR1 LGHNA, CDR2 YSLEER. This CDR3 is 17 amino acids long. With V trimmed by 1 base and J by 5 bases, 9 bases remained unmatched. CDR3: CASSQAASGSLTGELFF. The DNA of the CDR3 is TGCGCCAGCAGCCAAGCCGCCAGCGGGAGTTTAACCGGGGAGCTGTTTTTT.

This chain uses TRBV5-1 with TRBJ2-2, with 11 bases identical to TRBD2. Germline V gene sequence: CDR1 SGHRS, CDR2 YFSETQ. Trimming cost V 5 bases and J 9 bases; bases outside gene matches: 21. CDR3 length: 19 residues. Here the CDR3 DNA reads TGCGCCAGCAGTCTGGAGGGGTCCCGTACACTAGCGGGAGTAAGGGAGCTGTTTTTT. Translating it yields CASSLEGSRTLAGVRELFF.

A remark on this clone: Other DNA sequences in the same sample also yield this CDR3. V and J are TRBV30 and TRBJ1-1, with a possible D match to TRBD1 (6 bases). In germline, CDR1 is GTSNPN, CDR2 SVGIG (reference sequence). The CDR3 runs to 13 residues. Trimming stripped 0 bases from V and 5 bases from J, with 10 bases between. The CDR3 spells CAWSVLRGTEAFF. The DNA of the CDR3 is TGTGCCTGGAGTGTACTCAGGGGAACTGAAGCTTTCTTT.

The DNA of the CDR3 is TGTGCCAGTAACACCCCATCGGGCGGGAGCTCCTACAATGAGCAGTTCTTC. Its translation: CASNTPSGGSSYNEQFF. The chain uses TRBV19 and TRBJ2-1; the match to TRBD2 covers 7 bases. The V gene end was trimmed by 7 bases and the J gene end by 0 bases; junction bases not matched to a gene: 12. This CDR3 has 17 amino acids. Germline V gives CDR1 LNHDA, CDR2 SQIVND (reference sequence).

The chain uses TRBV27 and TRBJ1-2; no definite D call. Trimming removed 5 bases at V and 3 bases at J, with 10 bases between. The V gene's germline CDR1 is MNHEY and CDR2 SMNVEV (reference sequence). The CDR3 totals 13 residues. The CDR3 DNA sequence: TGTGCCAGCAGTCTACAATTCGACTATGGCTACACCTTC. This gives the protein CASSLQFDYGYTF.

The chain employs TRBV29-1 and TRBJ1-2, with 7 bases matching TRBD1. CDR3 length equals 14 residues. The V and J ends lost 3 bases and 4 bases, in that order; junction bases with no gene match: 8. Germline lookup yields CDR1 SQVTM and CDR2 ANQGSEA. CDR3 residues: CSVDSQTGSYGYTF. CDR3 bases: TGCAGCGTTGACTCCCAGACAGGGAGCTATGGCTACACCTTC.

This chain links TRBV5-1 with TRBJ1-4, with a weak D call TRBD1 (5 bases). Trimming took off 5 bases at V and 5 bases at J, with 16 bases between the two ends. Germline CDR1 reads SGHRS; CDR2 reads YFSETQ. The CDR3 spans 15 residues. As DNA, the CDR3 is TGCGCCAGCAGTTCCCTAGGAGACAGCAATGAAAAACTGTTTTTT. It translates to CASSSLGDSNEKLFF. The full variable domain, rest sourced from reference TRBV5-1 and TRBJ1-4, is KAGVTQTPRYLIKTRGQQVTLSCSPISGHRSVSWYQQTPGQGLQFLFEYFSETQRNKGNFPGRFSGRQFSNSRSEMNVSTLELGDSALYLCASSSLGDSNEKLFFGSGTQLSVL.

The V gene is TRBV11-2, the J gene TRBJ1-1, with a weak D call TRBD1 (6 bases). The CDR3 has 16 residues. V was cut by 5 bases and J by 5 bases, with 21 bases left in between. Germline V lookup: CDR1 SGHAT, CDR2 FQNNGV. CDR3 sequence reads: CASSPNRDGGVTEAFF. DNA of the CDR3: TGTGCCAGCAGCCCAAACAGGGATGGGGGCGTGACTGAAGCTTTCTTT.

This sequence joins TRBV10-3 and TRBJ1-1; D is unresolved. The CDR3 runs to 15 residues. Germline CDR1 is ENHRY and CDR2 is SYGVKD. The V end lost 0 bases, the J end lost 5 bases, and 13 bases lay between the germline ends. The CDR3 sequence: CAISESGRFGTEAFF. As DNA, the CDR3 is TGTGCCATCAGTGAGTCAGGCCGATTTGGAACTGAAGCTTTCTTT.